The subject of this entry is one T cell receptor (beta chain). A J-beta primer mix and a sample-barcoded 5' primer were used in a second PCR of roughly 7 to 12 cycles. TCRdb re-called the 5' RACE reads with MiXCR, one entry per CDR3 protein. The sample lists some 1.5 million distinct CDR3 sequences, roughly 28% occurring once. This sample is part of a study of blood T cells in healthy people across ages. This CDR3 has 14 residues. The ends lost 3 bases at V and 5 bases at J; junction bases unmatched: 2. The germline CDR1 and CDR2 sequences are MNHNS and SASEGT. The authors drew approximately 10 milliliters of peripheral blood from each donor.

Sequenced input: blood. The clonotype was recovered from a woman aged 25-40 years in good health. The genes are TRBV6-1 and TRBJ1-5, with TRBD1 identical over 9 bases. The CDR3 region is CASSEGQGHQPQHF. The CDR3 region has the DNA TGTGCCAGCAGTGAGGGACAGGGCCATCAGCCCCAGCATTTT.